What follows are 17 T cell receptor beta chains derived from one specimen sequenced in a study of T cells in Graves' hyperthyroidism and ophthalmopathy. From RNA transcripts, TCR beta CDR3 regions were amplified. Using the HTBI primer set, a first-round RT-PCR was run on the TCR CDR3. MiXCR, applied by TCRdb to the multiplex PCR reads, yields one record per CDR3 protein. Of fewer than 650,000 distinct CDR3 sequences detected, about 15% appear once; the ten largest clones hold about 14%. The specimen sequenced was blood. The receptors shown here come from a woman aged 40 to 50 with Graves' hyperthyroidism.

This sequence joins TRBV5-4 and TRBJ1-3; D is uncertain. Germline V lookup: CDR1 SGHNT, CDR2 YYREEE (reference sequence). This CDR3 region has 16 residues. Deletions cut 4 bases from V and 0 bases from J, with 14 bases between. CDR3 in DNA: TGTGCCAGCAGCCGACCGGAGGGTCGCTCTGGAAACACCATATATTTT. It yields the protein CASSRPEGRSGNTIYF. The variable domain in full, completed from reference TRBV5-4 and TRBJ1-3, reads ETGVTQSPTHLIKTRGQQVTLRCSSQSGHNTVSWYQQALGQGPQFIFQYYREEENGRGNFPPRFSGLQFPNYSSELNVNALELDDSALYLCASSRPEGRSGNTIYFGEGSWLTVV.

The sample holds many counts of this clonotype. This chain joins TRBV12-3 or TRBV12-4 and TRBJ2-7; 7 bases align to TRBD2. CDR3 length: 14 amino acids. With 0 bases clipped from V and 9 bases from J, the junction kept 8 bases outside the gene matches. The CDR3 DNA sequence: TGTGCCAGCAGTTTAGCGGGAGGGGAGGCGGTGCAGTACTTC. This sequence encodes CASSLAGGEAVQYF.

This clonotype has more than one count but fewer than ten. V and J are TRBV5-1 and TRBJ2-4; 16 nucleotides line up with TRBD2. CDR3 length: 16 amino acids. Trimming cost V 3 bases and J 8 bases; bases outside gene matches: 5. The germline V gene has CDR1 SGHRS and CDR2 YFSETQ. CDR3 bases: TGCGCCAGCAGCTCGGGACTAGCGGGAGGGGCGGACATTCAGTACTTC. Translation: CASSSGLAGGADIQYF.

This clonotype has more than one count but fewer than ten. This chain connects TRBV7-8 to TRBJ2-5; D may be TRBD2 (5 bases). CDR1 and CDR2 from the germline V gene are SGHVS and FQNEAQ. Trimming pared 5 bases from V and 0 bases from J, leaving 16 bases between. This CDR3 spans 16 amino acids. CDR3 residues: CASSPIRGGHQETQYF. The CDR3 nucleotides read TGTGCCAGCAGCCCAATAAGAGGCGGGCACCAAGAGACCCAGTACTTC.

The rearrangement joins TRBV4-1 to TRBJ2-2; 8 nucleotides line up with TRBD2. Per the germline V gene, CDR1 is MGHRA and CDR2 is YSYEKL. The CDR3 extends over 17 amino acids. V gave up 3 bases and J gave up 5 bases; unmatched junction bases: 11. CDR3 DNA sequence: TGCGCCAGCAGCCACCAAGATATGGGACTAGTAACCGGGGAGCTGTTTTTT. It specifies CASSHQDMGLVTGELFF.

The chain combines TRBV4-1 with TRBJ2-6; D unclear. Germline-derived CDR1 and CDR2 are MGHRA and YSYEKL. The V end lost 2 bases, the J end lost 3 bases, and 8 bases lay between the germline ends. The CDR3 has 15 residues. The CDR3, as DNA: TGCGCCAGCAGCCAACGGGTTGGTGGGGCCAACGTCCTGACTTTC. It codes for CASSQRVGGANVLTF.

The V and J genes are TRBV28 and TRBJ2-7; 8 bases line up with TRBD1. This CDR3 spans 16 amino acids. J lost 3 bases, V lost 6 bases, and 13 bases had no gene match. Per germline, CDR1 MDHEN and CDR2 SYDVKM. The CDR3 here is CASRVQGEVNNYEQYF. The CDR3 coding sequence is TGTGCCAGCAGGGTACAGGGGGAGGTTAACAACTACGAGCAGTACTTC. The variable domain in full, completed from reference TRBV28 and TRBJ2-7, reads DVKVTQSSRYLVKRTGEKVFLECVQDMDHENMFWYRQDPGLGLRLIYFSYDVKMKEKGDIPEGYSVSREKKERFSLILESASTNQTSMYLCASRVQGEVNNYEQYFGPGTRLTVT.

About this clonotype: Germline is not matched at one junction end, which may reflect a read error. The chain uses TRBV5-5 and TRBJ2-2; TRBD1 matches 7 bases. Per germline, CDR1 SGHKS and CDR2 YYEKEE (reference sequence). CDR3 length: 19 residues. The CDR3 nucleotides read TGTGCCGGCAGCGGATTACAGGGGTCTTCTGCTCCGAACACCGGGGAGCTGTTTTTT. Protein: CAGSGLQGSSAPNTGELFF.

The chain is built from TRBV7-2 and TRBJ2-7, with 11 bases aligning to TRBD2. The CDR3 is made up of 16 amino acids. V trimming: 1 base; J trimming: 5 bases; junction bases outside the gene matches: 7. CDR1 is SGHTA, CDR2 FQGNSA, per germline. CDR3 residues: CASSLGVAGGPNEQYF. CDR3 coding DNA: TGTGCCAGCAGCTTAGGAGTAGCGGGAGGGCCGAACGAGCAGTACTTC. Supplemented by reference TRBV7-2 and TRBJ2-7, the full variable domain reads GAGVSQSPSNKVTEKGKDVELRCDPISGHTALYWYRQSLGQGLEFLIYFQGNSAPDKSGLPSDRFSAERTGGSVSTLTIQRTQQEDSAVYLCASSLGVAGGPNEQYFGPGTRLTVT.

This clonotype has a count of ten or more. J is TRBJ2-7 and V is TRBV7-2; 10 positions match TRBD2. Germline V gene lookup returns CDR1 SGHTA and CDR2 FQGNSA. V was clipped by 1 base and J by 3 bases; unmatched bases: 3. The CDR3 loop spans 15 amino acids. This CDR3 reads CASSLVASGSYEQYF. The CDR3 nucleotides read TGTGCCAGCAGCTTAGTGGCTAGCGGGAGCTACGAGCAGTACTTC.

The V and J genes are TRBV27 and TRBJ1-1; D is perhaps TRBD1 (6 bases). Trimming shortened V by 4 bases and J by 5 bases, and 11 bases separated the two germline ends. The CDR3 spans 13 residues. Germline CDR1 MNHEY, CDR2 SMNVEV (reference sequence). CDR3 in DNA: TGTGCCAGCAGTTCCACAGGGTGGACTGAAGCTTTCTTT. Residues: CASSSTGWTEAFF.

The V and J genes are TRBV6-1 and TRBJ2-3; 9 bases map to TRBD2. The V segment lost 6 bases and the J segment 3 bases; nucleotides outside the gene matches: 10. CDR1 and CDR2 from the germline V gene are MNHNS and SASEGT. The CDR3 sequence is 16 residues long. The CDR3 DNA follows: TGTGCCAGCAGGGATTTTAGCGGGAGTGGGACAGATACGCAGTATTTT. It specifies CASRDFSGSGTDTQYF.

This clonotype was detected many times. This chain connects TRBV2 to TRBJ1-2; TRBD1 matches at 8 bases. Trimming at V came to 8 bases and at J to 4 bases, leaving 9 bases not matched to a gene. The CDR3 is made up of 14 amino acids. Germline loops: CDR1 SNHLY, CDR2 FYNNEI. CDR3 DNA: TGTGCCAGCGAGGACAGGGATTGGCGCTATGGCTACACCTTC. Protein: CASEDRDWRYGYTF.

This clonotype was found many times. The CDR3 DNA reads as TGTGCCAGCAACCCCGCCGGGGCTAGCGTCTATGAGCAGTTCTTC. It specifies CASNPAGASVYEQFF. The chain recombines TRBV7-9 with TRBJ2-1; TRBD2 is a possible D gene (6 bases). Trimming removed 7 bases from V and 8 bases from J, with 21 bases in between. This CDR3 comprises 15 residues. Germline CDR1 is SEHNR and CDR2 is FQNEAQ (reference sequence). Full variable domain (remainder filled in from reference TRBV7-9 and TRBJ2-1): DTGVSQNPRHKITKRGQNVTFRCDPISEHNRLYWYRQTLGQGPEFLTYFQNEAQLEKSRLLSDRFSAERPKGSFSTLEIQRTEQGDSAMYLCASNPAGASVYEQFFGPGTRLTVL.

This clonotype has just a few counts. The rearrangement links TRBV15 to TRBJ2-7; 8 bases agree with TRBD1. CDR1 is LNHNV, CDR2 YYDKDF, per germline (reference sequence). V trimming: 5 bases; J trimming: 5 bases; junction bases outside the gene matches: 8. The length of the CDR3 is 14 residues. The CDR3, as DNA: TGTGCCACCAGCCGACGGACAGGGAAGGACGAGCAGTACTTC. Its translation is CATSRRTGKDEQYF.

Comments on this clonotype: Its ends do not fully match the called genes, so a read error is possible. This chain links TRBV9 with TRBJ1-6, with 7 bases matching TRBD1. CDR3 length equals 15 residues. The V gene's germline CDR1 is SGDLS and CDR2 YYNGEE. CDR3 nucleotides: TGTGCCAGCAGCCCCAGGGGGGACTATAATTCACCCCTCCGCTTT. The encoded protein is CASSPRGDYNSPLRF.

This chain joins TRBV7-6 and TRBJ2-7, with D uncertain. Germline V lookup: CDR1 SGHVS, CDR2 FNYEAQ. The germline V and J ends were trimmed by 3 bases and 2 bases, with 11 bases remaining between them. CDR3 length: 14 amino acids. CDR3 protein: CASSFLANTYEQYF. CDR3 nucleotides: TGTGCCAGCAGCTTTTTGGCCAATACCTACGAGCAGTACTTC.